The next 18 T cell receptor beta chains were all read from a single sample in a study of T cells in Graves' hyperthyroidism and ophthalmopathy. RNA transcripts were the template for amplifying TCR beta CDR3 regions. Researchers ran a first-round RT-PCR on the TCR CDR3 using the HTBI primer set. TCRdb called the multiplex PCR reads again in MiXCR, with one record for every CDR3 protein. Here the sample spans around 700,000 distinct CDR3 sequences, around 20% being singletons. Specimen: blood. Receptor source: a woman aged 45-65 years with Graves' hyperthyroidism that later progressed to Graves' ophthalmopathy.

The sample holds many counts of this clonotype. The rearrangement joins TRBV7-3 to TRBJ1-5; D may be TRBD1 (6 bases). Germline-derived CDR1 and CDR2 are SGHTA and FQGTGA. V was shortened by 5 bases and J by 5 bases, with 16 bases between the two germline ends. The CDR3 runs to 15 residues. CDR3 loop: CASSAHGGPDQPQHF. CDR3 in DNA: TGTGCCAGCAGCGCCCATGGGGGGCCGGATCAGCCCCAGCATTTT.

This chain uses TRBV6-1 with TRBJ1-5; 7 nucleotides agree with TRBD1. J lost 5 bases, V lost 6 bases, and 7 bases had no gene match. Germline CDR1 and CDR2: MNHNS and SASEGT. The CDR3 covers 14 residues. The DNA for the CDR3 is TGTGCCAGCAGCCAGCAGACAGGGCATCAGCCCCAGCATTTT. Its translation is CASSQQTGHQPQHF.

V is TRBV7-6 and J is TRBJ2-3; possible D gene TRBD2, 7 bases. Germline V gene data show CDR1 as SGHVS and CDR2 as FNYEAQ. Trimming took off 8 bases at V and 4 bases at J, with 16 bases between the two ends. The CDR3 consists of 14 residues. In nucleotides, the CDR3 is TGTGCCAGCTTAGACGGGGGGCCCCCAGATACGCAGTATTTT. Amino acids: CASLDGGPPDTQYF.

The rearrangement joins TRBV12-3 or TRBV12-4 to TRBJ1-5; 7 bases match TRBD1. With V trimmed by 6 bases and J by 3 bases, 5 bases remained unmatched. CDR3 length equals 14 residues. The CDR3 coding sequence is TGTGCCAGCAGACCAGGGACAGCCAATCAGCCCCAGCATTTT. The encoded protein is CASRPGTANQPQHF.

To note about this clonotype: As the CDR3 is not closed by the conserved phenylalanine or tryptophan, this likely results from a read error. V usage is TRBV2 and J usage is TRBJ2-2; 7 bases agree with TRBD1. The CDR3 runs 15 residues. Germline-derived CDR1 and CDR2 are SNHLY and FYNNEI. This CDR3 is CASSEGTANTGELFL. CDR3 sequence (DNA): TGTGCCAGCAGCGAAGGGACAGCAAACACCGGGGAGCTGTTTCTT.

This clonotype has ten or more counts. The DNA for the CDR3 is TGTGCCAGCAGTTTATACACCCTTTCTCGGGGACAGGGGAACACTGAAGCTTTCTTT. It codes for CASSLYTLSRGQGNTEAFF. This rearrangement joins TRBV12-3 or TRBV12-4 to TRBJ1-1; TRBD1 aligns across 9 bases. Trimming removed 2 bases from V and 1 base from J; junction bases left unmatched: 14. The CDR3 has 19 amino acids.

In its sample, this clonotype was seen many times. The chain is built from TRBV3-1 and TRBJ1-1; 8 nucleotides match TRBD1. V shed 0 bases, J shed 8 bases, and the junction held 2 bases outside the gene matches. The CDR3 consists of 13 residues. Germline CDR1 is LGHDT and CDR2 is YNNKEL (reference sequence). This CDR3 reads CASSQDWDREAFF. As DNA, the CDR3 is TGTGCCAGCAGCCAAGATTGGGACAGGGAAGCTTTCTTT.

This clonotype was detected only a few times. CDR3 DNA sequence: TGTGCCAGCAGTAGGGAGGATATGAGCTCTGGGGCCAACGTCCTGACTTTC. This translates into CASSREDMSSGANVLTF. The J gene is TRBJ2-6, the V gene TRBV2; D perhaps matches TRBD2 (6 bases). CDR1 SNHLY and CDR2 FYNNEI come from the germline V gene. V lost 5 bases and J 0 bases, leaving 14 bases between the germline ends. The CDR3 loop spans 17 amino acids. The variable domain in full, completed from reference TRBV2 and TRBJ2-6, reads EPEVTQTPSHQVTQMGQEVILRCVPISNHLYFYWYRQILGQKVEFLVSFYNNEISEKSEIFDDQFSVERPDGSNFTLKIRSTKLEDSAMYFCASSREDMSSGANVLTFGAGSRLTVL.

This clonotype was observed a few times. V usage is TRBV12-5 and J usage is TRBJ2-3; TRBD1 is a possible D gene (6 bases). The CDR3 covers 13 residues. Germline V gene sequence: CDR1 LGHNT, CDR2 FRNRAP. The V end lost 10 bases, the J end lost 0 bases, and 11 bases lay between the germline ends. CDR3 loop: CATGEQSTDTQYF. The DNA for the CDR3 is TGTGCTACAGGGGAGCAGAGCACAGATACGCAGTATTTT.

This clonotype has ten or more counts. The chain joins TRBV28 to TRBJ1-4, with 7 nucleotides matching TRBD1. This CDR3 comprises 19 residues. Germline V gene data show CDR1 as MDHEN and CDR2 as SYDVKM. J was trimmed by 3 bases and V by 4 bases; bases with no gene match: 17. Here the CDR3 reads CASSSHLQSYRGANEKLFF. CDR3 in DNA: TGTGCCAGCAGTTCCCACCTACAGAGCTACAGGGGCGCTAATGAAAAACTGTTTTTT.

This clonotype showed up many times. This chain links TRBV20-1 with TRBJ1-5; no clear D gene. Trimming took off 7 bases at V and 0 bases at J, with 16 bases between the two ends. The CDR3 extends over 15 amino acids. Germline-derived CDR1 and CDR2 are DFQATT and SNEGSKA (reference sequence). The DNA of the CDR3 is TGCAGTGTTAAGAAACCAACGTATAGCAATCAGCCCCAGCATTTT. This encodes CSVKKPTYSNQPQHF.

The gene calls are TRBV19 and TRBJ2-2, with a tentative D call TRBD1 (5 bases). This CDR3 has 13 amino acids. CDR1 LNHDA and CDR2 SQIVND come from the germline V gene (reference sequence). V was trimmed by 7 bases and J by 5 bases, leaving 11 bases between them. CDR3 sequence: CASNRQGTGELFF. The CDR3 DNA follows: TGTGCCAGTAATCGGCAGGGAACCGGGGAGCTGTTTTTT. The full variable domain, its missing parts supplied by reference TRBV19 and TRBJ2-2, is DGGITQSPKYLFRKEGQNVTLSCEQNLNHDAMYWYRQDPGQGLRLIYYSQIVNDFQKGDIAEGYSVSREKKESFPLTVTSAQKNPTAFYLCASNRQGTGELFFGEGSRLTVL.

The chain couples TRBV5-1 to TRBJ2-4; unclear D gene. The V end was cut by 9 bases, the J end by 8 bases, with 21 bases between. The CDR3 contains 14 residues. In germline, CDR1 is SGHRS, CDR2 YFSETQ. The CDR3 coding sequence is TGCGCCACCCGAGTATATGGACCTAGAGACATTCAGTACTTC. It encodes CATRVYGPRDIQYF.

About this clonotype: Possible read error: a much larger clone is one base away. This chain joins TRBV20-1 and TRBJ2-3, with 8 bases that match TRBD1. V lost 3 bases and J lost 3; bases outside the gene matches: 5. The V gene's germline CDR1 is DFQATT and CDR2 SNEGSKA (reference sequence). This CDR3 spans 14 amino acids. CDR3 bases: TGCAGTGCTAGTCCCGGACAGGGAACAGATACGCAGTATTTT. The encoded protein is CSASPGQGTDTQYF.

This clonotype was detected only a few times. This sequence joins TRBV11-2 and TRBJ2-3; TRBD2 matches at 10 bases. CDR3 length: 16 amino acids. In germline, CDR1 is SGHAT, CDR2 FQNNGV. V trimming: 0 bases; J trimming: 6 bases; junction bases outside the gene matches: 6. The CDR3 sequence is CASSLEGLALGDTQYF. DNA for the CDR3: TGTGCCAGCAGCTTAGAGGGACTAGCGTTAGGGGATACGCAGTATTTT. The variable domain in full, completed from reference TRBV11-2 and TRBJ2-3, reads EAGVAQSPRYKIIEKRQSVAFWCNPISGHATLYWYQQILGQGPKLLIQFQNNGVVDDSQLPKDRFSAERLKGVDSTLKIQPAKLEDSAVYLCASSLEGLALGDTQYFGPGTRLTVL.

This chain joins TRBV7-9 and TRBJ2-2; 10 nucleotides agree with TRBD1. The CDR3 runs 16 residues. V lost 6 bases to trimming and J lost 8 bases; unmatched junction nucleotides: 12. The germline V gene encodes CDR1 SEHNR and CDR2 FQNEAQ (reference sequence). The CDR3 loop reads CASRYSGTGAMGELFF. The CDR3 nucleotides are TGTGCCAGCAGGTATTCCGGGACAGGGGCGATGGGGGAGCTGTTTTTT.

The V and J genes are TRBV9 and TRBJ1-6, with 7 bases lining up with TRBD1. The germline gives CDR1 SGDLS, CDR2 YYNGEE. Trimming at V came to 3 bases and at J to 6 bases, leaving 6 bases not matched to a gene. The CDR3 has 15 amino acids. The CDR3 here is CASSEEGASNSPLHF. The CDR3 region has the DNA TGTGCCAGCAGCGAGGAGGGGGCGAGTAATTCACCCCTCCACTTT.

V usage is TRBV27 and J usage is TRBJ2-1, with TRBD2 matching over 7 bases. Germline V gene data show CDR1 as MNHEY and CDR2 as SMNVEV (reference sequence). CDR3 length: 15 amino acids. With 3 bases clipped from V and 7 bases from J, the junction kept 9 bases outside the gene matches. This CDR3 reads CASSFSGTNRNEQFF. As DNA, the CDR3 is TGTGCCAGCAGTTTCTCCGGGACTAACCGAAATGAGCAGTTCTTC.